These 21 T cell receptor beta chains came from one sample sequenced in a study of CD8 T cells in Susac syndrome. Random hexamers were used to reverse transcribe an amount of about 0.45 to 1 ug RNA. In TCRdb, the immunoSEQ multiplex PCR reads were re-called with MiXCR into one record per CDR3 protein. In the table there are 75,000 to 95,000 distinct CDR3 sequences, approximately 93% of which are singletons. What was sequenced was CD8+ T cells from PBMCs. Every receptor here comes from a human donor with Susac syndrome.

This clonotype appeared once. The chain links TRBV6-6 to TRBJ2-7; no firm D call. Trimming pared 5 bases from V and 2 bases from J, leaving 10 bases between. Germline lookup yields CDR1 MNHNY and CDR2 SVGAGI (reference sequence). This CDR3 contains 13 residues. Here the CDR3 DNA reads TGTGCCAGCAGTCCCCTTCCGACCTACGAGCAGTACTTC. Protein sequence: CASSPLPTYEQYF.

The genes are TRBV9 and TRBJ2-1; 9 nucleotides align to TRBD2. This CDR3 has 19 residues. The germline V gene has CDR1 SGDLS and CDR2 YYNGEE. J gave up 0 bases and V 0 bases, and 10 bases lay outside the gene matches. The CDR3: CASSVVASGAMSSYNEQFF. Here the CDR3 DNA reads TGTGCCAGCAGCGTAGTAGCTAGCGGGGCGATGAGCTCCTACAATGAGCAGTTCTTC.

The J gene is TRBJ2-7, the V gene TRBV7-2; 7 bases are a match to TRBD2. Germline V gene sequence: CDR1 SGHTA, CDR2 FQGNSA. The CDR3 has 13 amino acids. V trimming: 3 bases; J trimming: 2 bases; junction bases outside the gene matches: 1. DNA for the CDR3: TGTGCCAGCAGCTTCGGGACTACCTACGAGCAGTACTTC. It is translated as CASSFGTTYEQYF.

V and J are TRBV6-5 and TRBJ2-6; unclear D gene. This CDR3 contains 15 residues. V was pared by 4 bases and J by 4 bases, with 11 bases between. From germline, CDR1 is MNHEY and CDR2 SVGAGI. This CDR3 is CASSLRRPGANVLTF. DNA of the CDR3: TGTGCCAGCAGTTTGCGAAGGCCCGGGGCCAACGTCCTGACTTTC.

The chain recombines TRBV6-1 with TRBJ2-2, with 11 bases that match TRBD2. V was clipped by 7 bases and J by 6 bases; unmatched bases: 16. The CDR3 consists of 18 residues. The germline V gene has CDR1 MNHNS and CDR2 SASEGT. The CDR3 protein is CASKQGASGGTRAGELFF. The CDR3, as DNA: TGTGCCAGCAAACAAGGGGCTAGCGGGGGGACCAGGGCCGGGGAGCTGTTTTTT.

The chain uses TRBV15 and TRBJ2-3; D could derive from TRBD1 or TRBD2 (7 bases each). The CDR3 length is 15 residues. Trimming took 2 bases from V and 7 from J, leaving 16 bases between them. The germline V gene encodes CDR1 LNHNV and CDR2 YYDKDF (reference sequence). The CDR3 region has the DNA TGTGCCACCAGCAGATCCCTCCAGGGGGGGAATACGCAGTATTTT. Translated, it gives CATSRSLQGGNTQYF.

The V and J genes are TRBV7-9 and TRBJ2-3, with D tentatively TRBD1 or TRBD2 (6 bases each). The V end was cut by 4 bases, the J end by 3 bases, with 11 bases between. Germline-derived CDR1 and CDR2 are SEHNR and FQNEAQ (reference sequence). This CDR3 region has 14 residues. CDR3 sequence (DNA): TGTGCCAGCAGCTACCTAGGGGGGACAGATACGCAGTATTTT. Its translation: CASSYLGGTDTQYF.

The gene calls are TRBV29-1 and TRBJ2-6; D not certain. From germline, CDR1 is SQVTM and CDR2 ANQGSEA. CDR3 length: 13 residues. The ends were cut back, 5 bases at V and 1 base at J, with 6 bases in the middle. The chain's CDR3 is CSVRPSGANVLTF. As DNA, the CDR3 is TGCAGCGTTCGGCCGTCTGGGGCCAACGTCCTGACTTTC.

The rearrangement joins TRBV27 to TRBJ2-7, with no clear D. With 8 bases removed from V and 5 bases from J, the gap between germline ends came to 16 bases. The CDR3 covers 13 residues. Germline CDR1 and CDR2: MNHEY and SMNVEV (reference sequence). CDR3 DNA: TGTGCCAGCGCCTTTGGCCCCAGGAACGAGCAGTACTTC. Amino acids: CASAFGPRNEQYF.

The genes are TRBV6-1 and TRBJ1-5; D possibly corresponds to TRBD1 (5 bases). V was clipped by 4 bases and J by 3 bases, with 7 bases between them. The CDR3 is 13 amino acids. The germline gives CDR1 MNHNS, CDR2 SASEGT. CDR3 nucleotides: TGTGCCAGCAGTGGGGGGGACAATCAGCCCCAGCATTTT. This encodes CASSGGDNQPQHF.

The V gene is TRBV20-1, the J gene TRBJ1-1, with D perhaps TRBD1 (5 bases). With 8 bases removed from V and 0 bases from J, the gap between germline ends came to 16 bases. The germline V gene has CDR1 DFQATT and CDR2 SNEGSKA (reference sequence). This CDR3 has 14 residues. The CDR3 bases are TGCAGTTGGGGGTGGGCAGGGCTGAACACTGAAGCTTTCTTT. Protein: CSWGWAGLNTEAFF.

This clonotype showed up just once. The chain uses TRBV19 and TRBJ2-1, with D maybe TRBD2 (6 bases). Germline V lookup: CDR1 LNHDA, CDR2 SQIVND (reference sequence). The CDR3 has 13 amino acids. V lost 3 bases and J 5 bases, leaving 8 bases between the germline ends. CDR3 nucleotide sequence: TGTGCCAGTAGTATTAGCGGCAACAATGAGCAGTTCTTC. Residues: CASSISGNNEQFF.

The chain recombines TRBV27 with TRBJ1-6, with 8 positions matching TRBD1. The CDR3 contains 15 residues. Germline loops: CDR1 MNHEY, CDR2 SMNVEV (reference sequence). V shed 5 bases and J 10 bases; nucleotides not matched to a gene: 10. This CDR3 reads CASSPSGQGGSPLHF. The DNA of the CDR3 is TGTGCCAGCAGTCCATCAGGACAGGGTGGCTCACCCCTCCACTTT.

This chain links TRBV6-6 with TRBJ1-4; weak D call: TRBD1 (5 bases). CDR1 and CDR2 (germline): MNHNY, SVGAGI (reference sequence). CDR3 size: 15 residues. Trimming left V 4 bases short and J 3 bases short, with 12 bases between. The CDR3 is CASSSLGVPNEKLFF. CDR3 bases: TGTGCCAGCAGTTCTTTGGGGGTTCCTAATGAAAAACTGTTTTTT.

This clonotype was recorded once. The chain links TRBV13 to TRBJ2-6; 10 nucleotides align to TRBD2. The CDR3 has 18 amino acids. CDR1 and CDR2 from the germline V gene are PRHDT and FYEKMQ (reference sequence). V was clipped by 3 bases and J by 0 bases; unmatched bases: 5. CDR3 bases: TGTGCCAGCAGCTTCCTAGCGGGGGTCGTCTCTGGGGCCAACGTCCTGACTTTC. Encoded protein: CASSFLAGVVSGANVLTF.

V is TRBV21-1 and J is TRBJ1-5. TRBV21-1 is tagged as a pseudogene. The CDR3 consists of 16 residues. CDR3 in DNA: TGTGCCAGCAGCAAAGCTGGGGACTATAGCAATCAGCCCCAGCATTTT. Translated: CASSKAGDYSNQPQHF.

The CDR3 sequence is CASSLEKGGGNGYTF. Written as DNA, the CDR3 is TGTGCCAGCAGCTTAGAAAAGGGAGGAGGTAATGGCTACACCTTC. The chain couples TRBV7-9 to TRBJ1-2; D call uncertain. Germline CDR1 reads SEHNR; CDR2 reads FQNEAQ (reference sequence). The CDR3 consists of 15 residues. The V and J ends lost 1 base and 6 bases respectively, with 15 bases between them.

V and J are TRBV2 and TRBJ1-5, with 8 bases fitting TRBD1. The CDR3 is 16 amino acids. CDR1 SNHLY and CDR2 FYNNEI come from the germline V gene. V dropped 2 bases and J dropped 8; count of bases not matched to a gene: 11. CDR3 protein: CASSEIIGQGVEPQHF. CDR3 DNA: TGTGCCAGCAGTGAAATAATCGGACAGGGAGTGGAGCCCCAGCATTTT.

The chain employs TRBV10-3 and TRBJ2-7, with no clear D. The V end lost 4 bases, the J end lost 3 bases, and 7 bases lay between the germline ends. CDR3 length equals 12 residues. Germline CDR1 ENHRY, CDR2 SYGVKD. CDR3 DNA sequence: TGTGCCATCAGTGCCACTGGCTACGAGCAGTACTTC. Its translation is CAISATGYEQYF.

This clonotype was seen just once. The chain recombines TRBV9 with TRBJ1-2, with no clear D. The CDR3 runs 12 residues. The V and J ends lost 3 bases and 6 bases respectively, with 9 bases between them. Germline assignment: CDR1 SGDLS and CDR2 YYNGEE. In nucleotides, the CDR3 is TGTGCCAGCAGCGCAAGGGAACATGGCTACACCTTC. Translated: CASSAREHGYTF.

The CDR3 region has the DNA TGTGCCAGCAGCCAAGCCCAGGCGTCTTATGGCTACACCTTC. The encoded protein is CASSQAQASYGYTF. The rearrangement uses TRBV4-2 and TRBJ1-2, with no clear D. V was trimmed by 1 base and J by 5 bases, leaving 11 bases between them. In germline, CDR1 is LGHNA, CDR2 YNFKEQ. The CDR3 is 14 amino acids.